The 32 T cell receptor beta chains below were found in one sample sequenced in a study of shared clonotypes between healthy human individuals. TCRdb's table, derived via immunoSEQ multiplex PCR, lists solely in-frame clones and lacks some. The sample consists of over a million clones, 96% of them appearing once. The sample was naive CD4+ T cells sorted from blood. Subset in this sample: CD45RA+ positively selected. The receptor set was obtained from a man aged 25 to 45 in good health.

This chain joins TRBV29-1 and TRBJ2-3, with D possibly matching TRBD1 (6 bases). Germline assignment: CDR1 SQVTM and CDR2 ANQGSEA. Trimming took 5 bases from V and 2 from J, leaving 14 bases between them. CDR3 length: 14 residues. CDR3 sequence reads: CSVLNQGSTDTQYF. In DNA, the CDR3 is TGCAGCGTTCTCAACCAGGGGTCCACAGATACGCAGTATTTT.

On this clone itself: This sample includes further DNA sequences coding for the same CDR3. The chain employs TRBV29-1 and TRBJ1-5; no firm D call. This CDR3 has 11 residues. Per the germline V gene, CDR1 is SQVTM and CDR2 is ANQGSEA. The germline V and J ends were trimmed by 4 bases and 4 bases, with 5 bases remaining between them. The CDR3 nucleotides read TGCAGCGTTGGAGGGAATCAGCCCCAGCATTTT. Protein: CSVGGNQPQHF.

The CDR3 DNA reads TGTGCCAGCAGCTTAGGGACACTAGCGGGAGGGCCACACGAGCAGTACTTC. Its translation is CASSLGTLAGGPHEQYF. The genes are TRBV7-8 and TRBJ2-7; 13 bases match TRBD2. With 1 base clipped from V and 5 bases from J, the junction kept 8 bases outside the gene matches. There are 17 residues in the CDR3. Germline V gene lookup returns CDR1 SGHVS and CDR2 FQNEAQ.

In its sample, this clone was seen once. The chain is built from TRBV5-4 and TRBJ2-1; 7 bases agree with TRBD1. V shed 4 bases and J 0 bases; nucleotides not matched to a gene: 4. CDR1 and CDR2 (germline): SGHNT, YYREEE (reference sequence). The CDR3 is 15 amino acids. CDR3 coding DNA: TGTGCCAGCAGCCCCGACAGGGCCTCCTACAATGAGCAGTTCTTC. Encoded protein: CASSPDRASYNEQFF. Drawing the rest from reference TRBV5-4 and TRBJ2-1, the complete variable domain is ETGVTQSPTHLIKTRGQQVTLRCSSQSGHNTVSWYQQALGQGPQFIFQYYREEENGRGNFPPRFSGLQFPNYSSELNVNALELDDSALYLCASSPDRASYNEQFFGPGTRLTVL.

This CDR3 reads CASSLTPSGANVLTF. Here the CDR3 DNA reads TGTGCCAGCAGCCTGACACCGTCTGGGGCCAACGTCCTGACTTTC. The J gene is TRBJ2-6, the V gene TRBV6-1; no definite D call. V lost 6 bases, J lost 1 base, and 10 bases lay in between. The CDR3 loop spans 15 amino acids. Germline CDR1 and CDR2: MNHNS and SASEGT.

This chain connects TRBV6-1 to TRBJ2-7, with 7 bases matching TRBD2. The ends lost 5 bases at V and 0 bases at J; junction bases unmatched: 4. CDR1 and CDR2 (germline): MNHNS, SASEGT. This CDR3 has 14 residues. In DNA form, the CDR3 reads TGTGCCAGCAGTCGGGAGGCCCCCTCCTACGAGCAGTACTTC. It yields the protein CASSREAPSYEQYF.

V is TRBV12-5 and J is TRBJ2-5; TRBD2 is a possible D gene (5 bases). From germline, CDR1 is LGHNT and CDR2 FRNRAP. V gave up 5 bases and J gave up 5 bases, with 12 bases separating them. CDR3 length: 13 residues. The CDR3, as DNA: TGTGCTAGTGGTACCCGGGATGTGGAGACCCAGTACTTC. It is translated as CASGTRDVETQYF.

This rearrangement joins TRBV6-5 to TRBJ1-2; 7 nucleotides align to TRBD1. The germline V gene has CDR1 MNHEY and CDR2 SVGAGI. The CDR3 extends over 14 amino acids. V lost 4 bases to trimming and J lost 9 bases; unmatched junction nucleotides: 11. The CDR3 loop is CASSFLRRQGSYTF. The CDR3 DNA sequence: TGTGCCAGCAGTTTCCTCCGACGACAGGGTAGCTACACCTTC.

This chain connects TRBV29-1 to TRBJ1-2; D is undetermined. The CDR3 loop spans 15 amino acids. Germline lookup yields CDR1 SQVTM and CDR2 ANQGSEA. V was pared by 0 bases and J by 8 bases, with 19 bases between. The CDR3 region has the DNA TGCAGCGTTGAAGATACTAGCAGGAGGGAGGGCGGCTACACCTTC. Protein: CSVEDTSRREGGYTF.

The chain links TRBV5-1 to TRBJ1-1; TRBD1 might be the D (6 bases). Trimming stripped 2 bases from V and 3 bases from J, with 17 bases between. The CDR3 is 16 amino acids. The germline CDR1 and CDR2 sequences are SGHRS and YFSETQ. CDR3: CASSFTPGKGDTEAFF. As DNA, the CDR3 is TGCGCCAGCAGCTTCACCCCAGGGAAGGGGGACACTGAAGCTTTCTTT. The full variable domain, in which reference TRBV5-1 and TRBJ1-1 provide the parts outside the CDR3, is KAGVTQTPRYLIKTRGQQVTLSCSPISGHRSVSWYQQTPGQGLQFLFEYFSETQRNKGNFPGRFSGRQFSNSRSEMNVSTLELGDSALYLCASSFTPGKGDTEAFFGQGTRLTVV.

The chain links TRBV5-4 to TRBJ2-2, with D possibly called TRBD1 or TRBD2 (7 bases each). Trimming removed 3 bases at V and 6 bases at J, with 18 bases between. Germline V gene data show CDR1 as SGHNT and CDR2 as YYREEE (reference sequence). CDR3 length equals 16 residues. CDR3 amino acids: CASSSAGGRAPGELFF. The DNA for the CDR3 is TGTGCCAGCAGCTCGGCAGGGGGGAGGGCCCCCGGGGAGCTGTTTTTT.

The genes are TRBV29-1 and TRBJ2-7; 8 bases are shared with TRBD2. Germline CDR1 reads SQVTM; CDR2 reads ANQGSEA. The CDR3 has 13 residues. Trimming removed 5 bases from V and 2 bases from J; junction bases left unmatched: 5. The CDR3 region has the DNA TGCAGCGTTCGAGGGACTAGTGCCTACGAGCAGTACTTC. This codes for CSVRGTSAYEQYF.

V gene TRBV2 combines with J gene TRBJ1-1; D is ambiguous. V lost 0 bases and J lost 5, with 13 bases in between. The CDR3 is made up of 15 amino acids. The V gene's germline CDR1 is SNHLY and CDR2 FYNNEI. CDR3 in DNA: TGTGCCAGCAGTGAAGCGGAAGTCCGTCGGACTGAAGCTTTCTTT. Translated, it gives CASSEAEVRRTEAFF.

The chain couples TRBV28 to TRBJ2-3; TRBD1 or TRBD2 may be the D gene (5 bases each). Per the germline V gene, CDR1 is MDHEN and CDR2 is SYDVKM. V gave up 5 bases and J gave up 5 bases, with 11 bases separating them. This CDR3 has 13 amino acids. The CDR3 coding sequence is TGTGCCAGCAGTAACCGGGACCAAGATACGCAGTATTTT. It encodes CASSNRDQDTQYF.

The chain employs TRBV9 and TRBJ2-2; D unresolved. Germline lookup yields CDR1 SGDLS and CDR2 YYNGEE. The CDR3 loop spans 15 amino acids. Trimming left V 3 bases short and J 0 bases short, with 9 bases between. In DNA form, the CDR3 reads TGTGCCAGCAGCGGACACAACGCGAACACCGGGGAGCTGTTTTTT. It encodes CASSGHNANTGELFF. Filled out from reference TRBV9 and TRBJ2-2, the complete variable domain reads DSGVTQTPKHLITATGQRVTLRCSPRSGDLSVYWYQQSLDQGLQFLIQYYNGEERAKGNILERFSAQQFPDLHSELNLSSLELGDSALYFCASSGHNANTGELFFGEGSRLTVL.

The chain has TRBV11-2 and TRBJ2-1; no firm D call. Germline V gene sequence: CDR1 SGHAT, CDR2 FQNNGV. This CDR3 spans 15 amino acids. The V gene lost 6 bases and the J gene lost 3 bases, with 15 bases spanning the gap. The CDR3 nucleotides are TGTGCCAGCAGTTATGGAGTCCCAGACTACAATGAGCAGTTCTTC. It codes for CASSYGVPDYNEQFF.

J is TRBJ2-3 and V is TRBV2; 7 nucleotides line up with TRBD1. CDR3 length: 14 amino acids. Germline CDR1 is SNHLY and CDR2 is FYNNEI. V shed 8 bases and J 2 bases; nucleotides not matched to a gene: 7. CDR3 sequence (DNA): TGTGCCAGCGGACTTGACAGGGTCACAGATACGCAGTATTTT. Its protein product is CASGLDRVTDTQYF.

This clone was observed a single time. The chain is built from TRBV5-4 and TRBJ1-2; D remains ambiguous. V lost 3 bases to trimming and J lost 8 bases, with 20 bases between them. CDR1 and CDR2 (germline): SGHNT, YYREEE (reference sequence). This CDR3 has 15 amino acids. CDR3 DNA: TGTGCCAGCAGCTCCCACTCCGCTATCCTCCGGGGCTACACCTTC. It specifies CASSSHSAILRGYTF.

The J gene is TRBJ2-1, the V gene TRBV19; the match to TRBD2 covers 10 bases. The germline CDR1 and CDR2 sequences are LNHDA and SQIVND (reference sequence). With 4 bases clipped from V and 4 bases from J, the junction kept 7 bases outside the gene matches. There are 16 residues in the CDR3. CDR3 loop: CASSRSSGSGYNEQFF. The CDR3 DNA reads TGTGCCAGTAGTAGGTCTAGCGGGAGTGGGTACAATGAGCAGTTCTTC.

This sequence joins TRBV5-1 and TRBJ1-1, with TRBD1 as a possible D gene (5 bases). This CDR3 has 15 amino acids. V lost 4 bases to trimming and J lost 7 bases, with 20 bases between them. CDR1 is SGHRS, CDR2 YFSETQ, per germline. CDR3 sequence (DNA): TGCGCCAGCAGCCGAGACAGCATGGGGGGAGATGAAGCTTTCTTT. Encoded protein: CASSRDSMGGDEAFF.

The chain joins TRBV5-1 to TRBJ2-7; no clear D gene. The CDR3 spans 15 residues. The germline gives CDR1 SGHRS, CDR2 YFSETQ. V dropped 1 base and J dropped 1 base, with 12 bases sitting between them. CDR3 bases: TGCGCCAGCAGCTTGTCGGTCAGGCAGTCCTACGAGCAGTACTTC. Translation: CASSLSVRQSYEQYF.

The chain is built from TRBV12-1 and TRBJ2-1; TRBD2 is taken as the D call from the table, unchecked against the DNA. TRBV12-1 is listed as a pseudogene. CDR3 length equals 16 residues. The CDR3 coding sequence is TGTGCCAGCAGCTTTGGGGGGACTAACTCCTACAATGAGCAGTTCTTC. Protein product: CASSFGGTNSYNEQFF.

The chain couples TRBV5-1 to TRBJ2-5; perhaps TRBD1 as D (5 bases). This CDR3 has 13 residues. Trimming pared 4 bases from V and 5 bases from J, leaving 12 bases between. Germline-derived CDR1 and CDR2 are SGHRS and YFSETQ. The CDR3 DNA follows: TGCGCCAGCAGCAATCCAGGGTCCGAGACCCAGTACTTC. Amino acids: CASSNPGSETQYF.

The chain links TRBV10-3 to TRBJ1-4; TRBD1 agrees at 9 bases. The CDR3 extends over 16 amino acids. Germline V gives CDR1 ENHRY, CDR2 SYGVKD. Losses at the gene ends were 6 bases for V and 5 bases for J; bases not matched to a gene: 10. The CDR3 DNA reads as TGTGCCATCAGGCCCGGGACAGGGAATCGCAATGAAAAACTGTTTTTT. Translated, it gives CAIRPGTGNRNEKLFF.

The V gene is TRBV4-3, the J gene TRBJ1-1; no definite D call. This CDR3 has 13 amino acids. V was shortened by 4 bases and J by 2 bases, with 8 bases between the two germline ends. CDR1 and CDR2 from the germline V gene are LGHNA and YSLEER. This chain's CDR3 is CASSLLGNTEAFF. CDR3 coding DNA: TGCGCCAGCAGCCTCTTAGGTAACACTGAAGCTTTCTTT.

J is TRBJ1-5 and V is TRBV19; maybe TRBD1 (5 bases). The V end was cut by 2 bases, the J end by 3 bases, with 11 bases between. The CDR3 is 15 amino acids. Germline V lookup: CDR1 LNHDA, CDR2 SQIVND (reference sequence). The CDR3 nucleotides are TGTGCCAGTAGTATATCGGCCAGGGCCAATCAGCCCCAGCATTTT. This translates into CASSISARANQPQHF. The full variable domain, with the rest looked up from reference TRBV19 and TRBJ1-5, is DGGITQSPKYLFRKEGQNVTLSCEQNLNHDAMYWYRQDPGQGLRLIYYSQIVNDFQKGDIAEGYSVSREKKESFPLTVTSAQKNPTAFYLCASSISARANQPQHFGDGTRLSIL.

The V and J genes are TRBV6-1 and TRBJ1-3; tentative D call: TRBD1 (5 bases). The CDR3 runs 16 residues. The germline gives CDR1 MNHNS, CDR2 SASEGT. Trimming cost V 4 bases and J 4 bases, with 17 bases left between them. The CDR3 protein is CASSVTDSVPGNTIYF. The CDR3 DNA reads TGTGCCAGCAGTGTAACTGACAGCGTCCCAGGAAACACCATATATTTT.

In the case of this clone: Other DNA sequences in this sample translate to the same CDR3. V and J are TRBV5-1 and TRBJ2-3; 7 nucleotides agree with TRBD1. The ends lost 4 bases at V and 1 base at J; junction bases unmatched: 3. This CDR3 has 14 amino acids. CDR1 and CDR2 (germline): SGHRS, YFSETQ. CDR3 DNA: TGCGCCAGCAGCCCGGGGACAGGCACAGATACGCAGTATTTT. Encoded protein: CASSPGTGTDTQYF.

The chain uses TRBV18 and TRBJ2-1, with 7 bases lining up with TRBD2. Germline loops: CDR1 KGHSH, CDR2 LQKENI. Trimming cost V 3 bases and J 7 bases; bases outside gene matches: 9. This CDR3 region has 15 residues. CDR3 coding DNA: TGTGCCAGCTCACCGACTAGCCGGGTTGGGAATGAGCAGTTCTTC. Protein: CASSPTSRVGNEQFF.

V gene TRBV4-2 combines with J gene TRBJ2-7; no clear D gene. Germline V gene lookup returns CDR1 LGHNA and CDR2 YNFKEQ. The V gene lost 0 bases and the J gene lost 3 bases, with 18 bases spanning the gap. The CDR3 loop spans 17 amino acids. CDR3 nucleotides: TGTGCCAGCAGCCAAGATATTGGTCAAACCGCTAACTACGAGCAGTACTTC. Amino acids: CASSQDIGQTANYEQYF.

The rearrangement links TRBV19 to TRBJ1-2; unclear D gene. This CDR3 spans 15 amino acids. From germline, CDR1 is LNHDA and CDR2 SQIVND (reference sequence). V was clipped by 6 bases and J by 3 bases, with 17 bases between them. CDR3 DNA sequence: TGTGCCAGTAGGGATTCCGGACGGATCTACTATGGCTACACCTTC. This codes for CASRDSGRIYYGYTF. Based on the CDR3 plus reference TRBV19 and TRBJ1-2, the full variable domain is DGGITQSPKYLFRKEGQNVTLSCEQNLNHDAMYWYRQDPGQGLRLIYYSQIVNDFQKGDIAEGYSVSREKKESFPLTVTSAQKNPTAFYLCASRDSGRIYYGYTFGSGTRLTVV.

This clone appeared a few times. This chain uses TRBV7-9 with TRBJ2-7; D not resolved. The germline V gene has CDR1 SEHNR and CDR2 FQNEAQ (reference sequence). V lost 5 bases, J lost 6 bases, and 14 bases lay in between. This CDR3 is 13 amino acids long. The CDR3 region has the DNA TGTGCCAGCAGCACAAGCCCCCTCACCGAGCAGTACTTC. Translating it yields CASSTSPLTEQYF.